Following are 17 T cell receptor beta chains from one sample sequenced in a study of T cell responses to AZD1222 COVID-19 vaccine. Only in-frame clones appear in the TCRdb table, and some are missing; sequencing was by immunoSEQ multiplex PCR. The sample consists of around 99,000 clones, around nine tenths of them appearing once. The sample was peripheral blood, taken on day 0 of AZD1222 vaccination. Source of these receptors: an adult in good health.

The chain employs TRBV11-2 and TRBJ2-1, with 8 positions matching TRBD2. The CDR3 has 15 amino acids. V was clipped by 0 bases and J by 6 bases; unmatched bases: 4. Germline assignment: CDR1 SGHAT and CDR2 FQNNGV. CDR3 amino acids: CASSLETSGFNEQFF. For the CDR3, the DNA is TGTGCCAGCAGCTTAGAAACTAGCGGATTCAATGAGCAGTTCTTC.

This chain joins TRBV21-1 and TRBJ2-5; the table's D gene call, TRBD1, was not cross checked with the DNA. TRBV21-1 is assigned pseudogene status. The CDR3 loop spans 12 amino acids. The chain's CDR3 is CATGTAQETQYF. CDR3 DNA sequence: TGTGCCACCGGGACAGCGCAAGAGACCCAGTACTTC.

V and J are TRBV6-5 and TRBJ2-7, with TRBD1 matching over 7 bases. With V trimmed by 6 bases and J by 4 bases, 12 bases remained unmatched. Germline CDR1 is MNHEY and CDR2 is SVGAGI. The CDR3 length is 15 residues. CDR3 protein: CASSPSAIRGYEQYF. The CDR3 DNA sequence: TGTGCCAGCAGCCCATCCGCTATCAGGGGGTACGAGCAGTACTTC.

J is TRBJ2-7 and V is TRBV27; 9 bases match TRBD2. Germline CDR1 and CDR2: MNHEY and SMNVEV (reference sequence). V lost 2 bases and J lost 2; bases outside the gene matches: 4. The CDR3 covers 15 residues. The CDR3 DNA follows: TGTGCCAGCAGTTTAGGGCTAGCGGGGCCCTACGAGCAGTACTTC. The encoded protein is CASSLGLAGPYEQYF.

The chain has TRBV27 and TRBJ2-2; the match to TRBD2 covers 8 bases. Trimming at V came to 3 bases and at J to 0 bases, leaving 0 bases not matched to a gene. Per germline, CDR1 MNHEY and CDR2 SMNVEV (reference sequence). The CDR3 is made up of 15 amino acids. CDR3 in DNA: TGTGCCAGCAGTTTCGGGAGGGCGAACACCGGGGAGCTGTTTTTT. Its protein is CASSFGRANTGELFF.

This rearrangement joins TRBV24-1 to TRBJ2-6, with D hard to call. Germline CDR1 KGHDR, CDR2 SFDVKD. The CDR3 totals 16 residues. Trimming shortened V by 6 bases and J by 5 bases, and 16 bases separated the two germline ends. As DNA, the CDR3 is TGTGCCACCAGTAGTGTAGTTAGTAGTCGGGCCAACGTCCTGACTTTC. Translation gives CATSSVVSSRANVLTF.

The chain links TRBV7-9 to TRBJ2-3, with D possibly matching TRBD1 (7 bases). CDR1 and CDR2 (germline): SEHNR, FQNEAQ (reference sequence). V was trimmed by 5 bases and J by 1 base, leaving 22 bases between them. The CDR3 covers 18 residues. DNA for the CDR3: TGTGCCAGCAGCCCCAGGGGGGACCGGGACTTTGGCACAGATACGCAGTATTTT. Translation gives CASSPRGDRDFGTDTQYF. Full variable domain (outside the CDR3, taken from reference TRBV7-9 and TRBJ2-3): DTGVSQNPRHKITKRGQNVTFRCDPISEHNRLYWYRQTLGQGPEFLTYFQNEAQLEKSRLLSDRFSAERPKGSFSTLEIQRTEQGDSAMYLCASSPRGDRDFGTDTQYFGPGTRLTVL.

This clone turned up a few times. V usage is TRBV6-1 and J usage is TRBJ1-4; D gene ambiguous. The V and J ends lost 0 bases and 7 bases respectively, with 12 bases between them. The CDR3 contains 15 residues. CDR1 is MNHNS and CDR2 is SASEGT in the germline V gene. As DNA, the CDR3 is TGTGCCAGCAGTGAAGCGATCGCCCGGGGTGAAAAACTGTTTTTT. Translated: CASSEAIARGEKLFF.

The V gene is TRBV10-3, the J gene TRBJ2-3; no firm D call. V gave up 6 bases and J gave up 1 base, with 17 bases separating them. Per germline, CDR1 ENHRY and CDR2 SYGVKD. The CDR3 runs 16 residues. CDR3: CAIRGFLARGTDTQYF. DNA for the CDR3: TGTGCCATCAGGGGATTCCTTGCTCGGGGCACAGATACGCAGTATTTT.

The rearrangement joins TRBV6-5 to TRBJ2-4, with 13 positions matching TRBD2. Germline V gives CDR1 MNHEY, CDR2 SVGAGI. This CDR3 region has 14 residues. With 8 bases clipped from V and 3 bases from J, the junction kept 1 base outside the gene matches. The CDR3: CASGLAGDKNIQYF. The CDR3 nucleotides read TGTGCCAGCGGACTAGCGGGGGACAAAAACATTCAGTACTTC.

V usage is TRBV30 and J usage is TRBJ2-7, with D perhaps matching TRBD1 (5 bases). V lost 8 bases and J lost 2, with 13 bases in between. The CDR3 spans 12 residues. Germline V CDR1 and CDR2: GTSNPN, SVGIG (reference sequence). In DNA form, the CDR3 reads TGTGCCCTGGGGCAGGCCCCCTACGAGCAGTACTTC. Translation gives CALGQAPYEQYF.

The chain joins TRBV5-1 to TRBJ1-1, with TRBD1 as a possible D gene (6 bases). Germline V gene lookup returns CDR1 SGHRS and CDR2 YFSETQ. This CDR3 is 14 amino acids long. Trimming stripped 2 bases from V and 2 bases from J, with 10 bases between. The CDR3 sequence is CASSFQGPNTEAFF. The DNA for the CDR3 is TGCGCCAGCAGCTTTCAGGGGCCCAACACTGAAGCTTTCTTT.

The rearrangement uses TRBV4-3 and TRBJ1-5; D possibly corresponds to TRBD1 (5 bases). CDR1 and CDR2 from the germline V gene are LGHNA and YSLEER. The germline V and J ends were trimmed by 0 bases and 4 bases, with 10 bases remaining between them. This CDR3 comprises 15 residues. The CDR3 sequence is CASSQDRGMNQPQHF. The CDR3 DNA is TGCGCCAGCAGCCAAGATCGGGGGATGAATCAGCCCCAGCATTTT.

In its sample, this clone ranks as medium-sized. The rearrangement links TRBV5-1 to TRBJ2-1; D is possibly TRBD2 (6 bases). V lost 4 bases, J lost 5 bases, and 22 bases lay in between. CDR3 length: 17 amino acids. Germline V lookup: CDR1 SGHRS, CDR2 YFSETQ. This CDR3 is CASSGLGSGTFNNEQFF. The DNA for the CDR3 is TGCGCCAGCAGCGGATTGGGCTCAGGGACTTTTAACAATGAGCAGTTCTTC.

Comment on this clone: Additional DNA sequences in this sample encode the identical CDR3. J is TRBJ1-5 and V is TRBV5-1; possible D gene TRBD1, 6 bases. The CDR3 is 14 amino acids. With 0 bases removed from V and 6 bases from J, the gap between germline ends came to 10 bases. Germline V CDR1 and CDR2: SGHRS, YFSETQ. The CDR3 DNA reads TGCGCCAGCAGCTTGGAACAGGGCAGTCAGCCCCAGCATTTT. Translation gives CASSLEQGSQPQHF.

The V gene is TRBV27, the J gene TRBJ1-6, with 9 bases that match TRBD1. Germline trimming cut 2 bases from V and 6 bases from J; bases unmatched to any gene: 8. CDR3 size: 17 residues. In germline, CDR1 is MNHEY, CDR2 SMNVEV (reference sequence). CDR3 loop: CASSLEWRTGVNSPLHF. For the CDR3, the DNA is TGTGCCAGCAGTTTAGAGTGGAGGACAGGGGTTAATTCACCCCTCCACTTT.

The CDR3 is CAWSVRLNNSPLHF. The CDR3 DNA reads TGTGCCTGGAGTGTACGGCTGAATAATTCACCCCTCCACTTT. This chain uses TRBV30 with TRBJ1-6; no firm D call. Germline V gene data show CDR1 as GTSNPN and CDR2 as SVGIG (reference sequence). The CDR3 is made up of 14 amino acids. Trimming took 0 bases from V and 5 from J, leaving 8 bases between them.